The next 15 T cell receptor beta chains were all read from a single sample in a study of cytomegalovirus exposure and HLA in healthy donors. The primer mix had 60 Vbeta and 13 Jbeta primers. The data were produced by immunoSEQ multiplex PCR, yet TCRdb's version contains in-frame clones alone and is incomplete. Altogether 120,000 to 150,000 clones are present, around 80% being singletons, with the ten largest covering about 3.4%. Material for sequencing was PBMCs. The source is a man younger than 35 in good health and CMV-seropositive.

CDR3: CASSRVQGNTEAFF. DNA of the CDR3: TGTGCCAGCAGCCGTGTGCAGGGGAACACTGAAGCTTTCTTT. The chain couples TRBV11-2 to TRBJ1-1, with D possibly being TRBD1 (5 bases). CDR1 is SGHAT, CDR2 FQNNGV, per germline. CDR3 length: 14 amino acids. Trimming cost V 5 bases and J 1 base, with 11 bases left between them. Based on the CDR3 plus reference TRBV11-2 and TRBJ1-1, the full variable domain is EAGVAQSPRYKIIEKRQSVAFWCNPISGHATLYWYQQILGQGPKLLIQFQNNGVVDDSQLPKDRFSAERLKGVDSTLKIQPAKLEDSAVYLCASSRVQGNTEAFFGQGTRLTVV.

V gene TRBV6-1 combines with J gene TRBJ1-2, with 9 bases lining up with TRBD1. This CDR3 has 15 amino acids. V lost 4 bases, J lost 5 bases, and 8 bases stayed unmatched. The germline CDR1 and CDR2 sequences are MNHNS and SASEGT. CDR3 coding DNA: TGTGCCAGCAGTGTTAACAGGGGGCCTAGGTATGGCTACACCTTC. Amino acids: CASSVNRGPRYGYTF.

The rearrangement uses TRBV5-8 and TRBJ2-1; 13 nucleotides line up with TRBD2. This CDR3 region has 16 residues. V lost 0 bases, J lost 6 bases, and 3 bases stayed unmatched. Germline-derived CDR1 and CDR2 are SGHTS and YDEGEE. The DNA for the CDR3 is TGTGCCAGCAGCTTGGGGGGACTAGCGGGACCCAATGAGCAGTTCTTC. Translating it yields CASSLGGLAGPNEQFF.

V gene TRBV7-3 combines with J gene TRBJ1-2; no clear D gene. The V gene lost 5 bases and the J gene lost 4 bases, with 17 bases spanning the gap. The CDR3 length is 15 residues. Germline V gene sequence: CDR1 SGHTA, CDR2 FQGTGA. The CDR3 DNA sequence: TGTGCCAGCAGCCCTTCCCCACATGACTCCTATGGCTACACCTTC. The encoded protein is CASSPSPHDSYGYTF.

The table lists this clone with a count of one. The CDR3 region has the DNA TGCGCCAGCAGCCAGGGACAGCTCTCTGGGGCCAACGTCCTGACTTTC. Encoded protein: CASSQGQLSGANVLTF. J is TRBJ2-6 and V is TRBV5-1; TRBD1 matches at 7 bases. The length of the CDR3 is 16 residues. V was pared by 4 bases and J by 0 bases, with 4 bases of the junction left unmatched. Germline CDR1 is SGHRS and CDR2 is YFSETQ.

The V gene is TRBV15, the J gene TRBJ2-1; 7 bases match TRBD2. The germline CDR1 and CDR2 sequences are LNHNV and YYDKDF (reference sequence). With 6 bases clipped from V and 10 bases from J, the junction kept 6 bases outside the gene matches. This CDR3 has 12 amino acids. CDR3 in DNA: TGTGCCACCAGGGGGGAGGGAAACGAGCAGTTCTTC. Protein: CATRGEGNEQFF. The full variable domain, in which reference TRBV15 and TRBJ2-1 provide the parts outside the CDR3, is DAMVIQNPRYQVTQFGKPVTLSCSQTLNHNVMYWYQQKSSQAPKLLFHYYDKDFNNEADTPDNFQSRRPNTSFCFLDIRSPGLGDTAMYLCATRGEGNEQFFGPGTRLTVL.

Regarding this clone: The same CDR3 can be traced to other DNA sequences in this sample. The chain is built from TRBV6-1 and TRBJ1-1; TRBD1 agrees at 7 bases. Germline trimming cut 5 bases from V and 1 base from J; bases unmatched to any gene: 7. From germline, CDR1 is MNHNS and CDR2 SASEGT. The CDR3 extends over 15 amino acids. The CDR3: CASSFKTGRNTEAFF. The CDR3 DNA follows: TGTGCCAGCAGTTTTAAGACAGGGAGGAACACTGAAGCTTTCTTT.

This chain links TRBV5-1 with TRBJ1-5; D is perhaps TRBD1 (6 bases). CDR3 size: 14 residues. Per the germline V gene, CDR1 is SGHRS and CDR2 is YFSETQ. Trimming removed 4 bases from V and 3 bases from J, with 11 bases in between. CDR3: CASSLAGVNQPQHF. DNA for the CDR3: TGCGCCAGCAGCCTGGCAGGGGTCAATCAGCCCCAGCATTTT. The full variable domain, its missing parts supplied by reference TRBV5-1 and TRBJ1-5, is KAGVTQTPRYLIKTRGQQVTLSCSPISGHRSVSWYQQTPGQGLQFLFEYFSETQRNKGNFPGRFSGRQFSNSRSEMNVSTLELGDSALYLCASSLAGVNQPQHFGDGTRLSIL.

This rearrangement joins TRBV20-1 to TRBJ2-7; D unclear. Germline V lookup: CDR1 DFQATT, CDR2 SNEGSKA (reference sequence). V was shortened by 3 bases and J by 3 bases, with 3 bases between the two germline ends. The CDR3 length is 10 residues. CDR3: CSASVYEQYF. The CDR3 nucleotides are TGCAGTGCTAGCGTCTACGAGCAGTACTTC.

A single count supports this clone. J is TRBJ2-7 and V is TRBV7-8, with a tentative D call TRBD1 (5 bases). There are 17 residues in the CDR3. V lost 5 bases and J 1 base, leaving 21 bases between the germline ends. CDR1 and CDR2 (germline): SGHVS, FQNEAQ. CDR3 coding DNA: TGTGCCAGCAGCCCGGTGGTGACAGCGACCAATTCCTACGAGCAGTACTTC. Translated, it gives CASSPVVTATNSYEQYF.

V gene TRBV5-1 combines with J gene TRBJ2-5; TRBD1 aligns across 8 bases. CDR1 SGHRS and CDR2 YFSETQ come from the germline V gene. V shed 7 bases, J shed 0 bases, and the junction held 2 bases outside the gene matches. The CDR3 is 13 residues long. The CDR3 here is CASYRGYQETQYF. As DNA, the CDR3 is TGCGCCAGCTACAGGGGGTACCAAGAGACCCAGTACTTC.

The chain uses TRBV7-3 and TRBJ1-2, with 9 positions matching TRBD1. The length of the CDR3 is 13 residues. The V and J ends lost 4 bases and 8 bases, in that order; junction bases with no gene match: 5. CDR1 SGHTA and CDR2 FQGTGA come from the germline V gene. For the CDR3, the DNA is TGTGCCAGCAGCTCCCGGACAGGGGTCGGCTACACCTTC. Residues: CASSSRTGVGYTF.

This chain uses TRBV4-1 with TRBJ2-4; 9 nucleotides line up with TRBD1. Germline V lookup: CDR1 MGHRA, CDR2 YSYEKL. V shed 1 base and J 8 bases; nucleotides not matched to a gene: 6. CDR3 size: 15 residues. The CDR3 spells CASSQVTGGNDIQYF. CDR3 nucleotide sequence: TGCGCCAGCAGCCAAGTAACAGGGGGCAATGACATTCAGTACTTC.

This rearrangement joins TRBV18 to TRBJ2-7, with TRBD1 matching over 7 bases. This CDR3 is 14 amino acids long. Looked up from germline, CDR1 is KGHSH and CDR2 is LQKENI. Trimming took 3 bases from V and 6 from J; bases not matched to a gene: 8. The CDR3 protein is CASSPDRVRGEQYF. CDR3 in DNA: TGTGCCAGCTCACCCGACAGGGTAAGAGGCGAGCAGTACTTC.

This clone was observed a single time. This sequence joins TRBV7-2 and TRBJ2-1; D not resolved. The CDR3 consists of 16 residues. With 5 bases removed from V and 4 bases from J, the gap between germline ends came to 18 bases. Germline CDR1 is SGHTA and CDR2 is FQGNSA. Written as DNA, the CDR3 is TGTGCCAGCAGCCCCACCGCCGATAGACTTTACAATGAGCAGTTCTTC. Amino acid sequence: CASSPTADRLYNEQFF.